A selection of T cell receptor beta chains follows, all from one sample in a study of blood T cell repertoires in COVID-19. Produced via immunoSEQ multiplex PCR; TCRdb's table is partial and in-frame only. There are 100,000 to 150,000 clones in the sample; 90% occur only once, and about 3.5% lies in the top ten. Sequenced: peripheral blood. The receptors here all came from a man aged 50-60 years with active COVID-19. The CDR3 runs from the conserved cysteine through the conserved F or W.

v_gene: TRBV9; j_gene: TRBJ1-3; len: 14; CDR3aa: CASSAIGQGNTIYF
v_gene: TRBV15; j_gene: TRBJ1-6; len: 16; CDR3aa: CATSRTGQTNNSPLHF
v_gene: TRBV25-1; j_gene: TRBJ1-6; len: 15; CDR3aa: CASSVDSSYNSPLHF
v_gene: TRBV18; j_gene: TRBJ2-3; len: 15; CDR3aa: CASSLLPAGKDTQYF
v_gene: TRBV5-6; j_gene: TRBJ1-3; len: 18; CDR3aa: CASSWTGLGQISGNTIYF
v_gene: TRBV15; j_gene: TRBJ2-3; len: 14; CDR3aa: CATSSSGVPDTQYF
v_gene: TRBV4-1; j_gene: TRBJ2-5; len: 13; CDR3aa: CASSLAGGKTQYF
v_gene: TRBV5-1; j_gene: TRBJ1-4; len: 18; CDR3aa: CASSQGQGGRPTNEKLFF
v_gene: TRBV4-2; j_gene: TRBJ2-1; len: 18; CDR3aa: CASSQDWSSGPFANEQFF
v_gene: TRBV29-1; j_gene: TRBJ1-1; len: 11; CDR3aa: CSVGGGGGAFF